The 3 T cell receptor beta chains given below trace back to one sample, sequenced in a study of blood T cells in healthy people across ages. Through a sample-barcoded 5' primer and a J-beta primer mix, a second PCR was run for roughly 6 to 11 cycles. TCRdb analysed the 5' RACE reads with MiXCR anew, one entry per CDR3 protein. The sample consists of roughly 650,000 distinct CDR3 sequences, 32% of them appearing once. Specimen: blood. The receptors were gathered from a woman older than 75 in good health.

Concerning this clonotype: A much larger clone lies a single base off, so this may be a read error. This chain connects TRBV20-1 to TRBJ2-5; 7 bases fit TRBD1. The J call may not be correct, given that the DNA end is closer to TRBJ2-1. The CDR3 covers 15 residues. Germline lookup yields CDR1 DFQATT and CDR2 SNEGSKA (reference sequence). The CDR3 DNA reads TGCAGTGCAACTAGGACAGGCCGACCTAGGGAGACCCAGTTCTTC. Its translation: CSATRTGRPRETQFF.

This clonotype appeared many times. The V and J genes are TRBV12-3 or TRBV12-4 and TRBJ2-5; 9 nucleotides line up with TRBD1. V lost 3 bases, J lost 5 bases, and 7 bases stayed unmatched. The CDR3 totals 15 residues. This chain's CDR3 is CASSFGQGIGETQYF. The CDR3 DNA follows: TGTGCCAGCAGTTTCGGACAGGGGATAGGGGAGACCCAGTACTTC.

The chain employs TRBV5-1 and TRBJ2-5, with D hard to call. The V end lost 4 bases, the J end lost 5 bases, and 12 bases lay between the germline ends. Germline CDR1 reads SGHRS; CDR2 reads YFSETQ. The CDR3 is 13 residues long. This chain's CDR3 is CASSLDLPETQYF. Written as DNA, the CDR3 is TGCGCCAGCAGCCTCGACCTGCCGGAGACCCAGTACTTC.